This passage covers 26 T cell receptor beta chains from one sample sequenced in a study of CXCR3-negative and CXCR3-positive naive CD8 T cells (dated by TCRdb to about 2019). The sequencer was a NextSeq 550. The Human TCR Profiling Kit (MiLaboratory) was used to prepare UMI-labeled 5' RACE TRB cDNA libraries. The reads, reprocessed by TCRdb, yield one row per CDR3 protein sequence and no DNA. The table for this sample shows roughly 71,000 distinct CDR3 sequences. The ten top clones hold nearly 1.5% of the sample. Specimen: naive CXCR3- CD8+ T cells from blood. The meaning of the sample's cell subset or site label: CD45RO-CCR7+CD27+CD95- naive CD8+ T cells lacking CXCR3 (TNR3-). These receptor sequences come from a human donor in good health. Some clones in this sample may be carry-over from other donors' samples.

The V call is TRBV28, the J call TRBJ2-1; as DNA is missing, the TRBD2 call by TCRdb cannot be tested. The CDR3 is made up of 15 amino acids. Germline-derived CDR1 and CDR2 are MDHEN and SYDVKM. CDR3 residues: CASSPWTEGGHEQFF.

The rearrangement joins TRBV6-5 to TRBJ2-6. Looked up from germline, CDR1 is MNHEY and CDR2 is SVGAGI. The CDR3 contains 15 residues. CDR3 region: CASSPTVSGANVLTF.

The chain uses TRBV12-3 or TRBV12-4 and TRBJ2-2; the TCRdb D gene call, TRBD1, has no DNA to confirm it. This CDR3 region has 16 residues. CDR3 sequence reads: CASSGDSGENTGELFF.

The V gene is TRBV4-1, the J gene TRBJ2-7. Germline-derived CDR1 and CDR2 are MGHRA and YSYEKL. This CDR3 is built from 11 residues. The CDR3 sequence is CASSRYGEQYF.

The rearrangement uses TRBV23-1 and TRBJ2-7; lacking DNA, the TRBD2 call made by TCRdb goes unchecked. Being an ORF, TRBV23-1 has a function that is uncertain. The CDR3 consists of 17 residues. This chain's CDR3 is CASSQFLPTGTSGPGYF.

The genes are TRBV4-1 and TRBJ2-1; TCRdb selects TRBD1, and the lack of DNA leaves this call unchecked. The CDR3 spans 15 residues. From germline, CDR1 is MGHRA and CDR2 YSYEKL. The CDR3 sequence is CASSQVGQGLNEQFF.

This sequence joins TRBV20-1 and TRBJ2-7; the TCRdb D gene call, TRBD1, has no DNA to confirm it. Germline V gene sequence: CDR1 DFQATT, CDR2 SNEGSKA (reference sequence). CDR3 length: 15 residues. CDR3 sequence reads: CSARDGGASSYEQYF.

V usage is TRBV9 and J usage is TRBJ2-1. The CDR3 extends over 15 amino acids. Germline V CDR1 and CDR2: SGDLS, YYNGEE. This chain's CDR3 is CASSASGSSYNEQFF.

The chain couples TRBV27 to TRBJ1-2; TCRdb proposes TRBD1, but this gene call is untestable without DNA. The CDR3 runs to 14 residues. The germline V gene has CDR1 MNHEY and CDR2 SMNVEV (reference sequence). The CDR3 spells CASNPGQGNYGYTF.

The chain recombines TRBV19 with TRBJ2-7; TCRdb calls TRBD1, which cannot be checked without DNA. This CDR3 region has 14 residues. Germline CDR1 is LNHDA and CDR2 is SQIVND (reference sequence). CDR3 amino acids: CASSPTGLAYEQYF.

The rearrangement joins TRBV6-6 to TRBJ2-2. The length of the CDR3 is 14 residues. CDR1 MNHNY and CDR2 SVGAGI come from the germline V gene (reference sequence). CDR3: CASSYSLVAGELFF.

The V gene is TRBV25-1, the J gene TRBJ1-2; without DNA, the TCRdb call of TRBD1 cannot be checked. Per germline, CDR1 MGHDK and CDR2 SYGVNS. The CDR3 is made up of 13 amino acids. The CDR3 sequence: CASSEGTGLGYTF.

The chain joins TRBV7-2 to TRBJ2-5; checking the TCRdb D call of TRBD2 is not possible without DNA. The CDR3 has 14 residues. Germline CDR1 reads SGHTA; CDR2 reads FQGNSA. CDR3 region: CASSSSVGLETQYF.

This chain uses TRBV28 with TRBJ2-1; TCRdb's D gene call, TRBD1, goes unchecked for lack of DNA. The CDR3 consists of 15 residues. CDR1 MDHEN and CDR2 SYDVKM come from the germline V gene. CDR3: CASSVRDRGWNEQFF.

The rearrangement links TRBV20-1 to TRBJ2-2; TCRdb selects TRBD2, and the lack of DNA leaves this call unchecked. Germline V gene lookup returns CDR1 DFQATT and CDR2 SNEGSKA (reference sequence). This CDR3 spans 17 amino acids. The CDR3 is CSAEGLAGGRVTGELFF.

The chain carries TRBV5-1 and TRBJ2-5; TCRdb calls TRBD2, which cannot be checked without DNA. CDR3 length equals 16 residues. Germline values: CDR1 SGHRS, CDR2 YFSETQ. This chain's CDR3 is CASSRVVAGAKETQYF.

The chain recombines TRBV4-1 with TRBJ1-1; lacking DNA, the TRBD1 call made by TCRdb goes unchecked. The germline CDR1 and CDR2 sequences are MGHRA and YSYEKL. The CDR3 contains 16 residues. CDR3 residues: CASTLVGAGFGAEAFF.

The V call is TRBV7-9, the J call TRBJ2-5. CDR1 and CDR2 (germline): SEHNR, FQNEAQ (reference sequence). This CDR3 is built from 12 residues. Here the CDR3 reads CASSFEWETQYF.

The V call is TRBV6-2 or TRBV6-3, the J call TRBJ2-7; TCRdb's D call, TRBD1, is unchecked because there is no DNA. CDR3 length: 14 residues. CDR1 MNHEY and CDR2 SVGEGT come from the germline V gene. The CDR3 here is CASQDEGEYYEQYF.

This chain joins TRBV11-2 and TRBJ2-1; the D call of TRBD2 rests on TCRdb alone, since no DNA is present to check it. The CDR3 length is 18 residues. The germline CDR1 and CDR2 sequences are SGHAT and FQNNGV. This CDR3 reads CASSFLLLAGESYNEQFF.

V is TRBV7-2 and J is TRBJ2-1; TCRdb's D call of TRBD1 is untestable without DNA. CDR1 and CDR2 from the germline V gene are SGHTA and FQGNSA. The CDR3 has 14 residues. This CDR3 reads CASSLTMTGYEQFF.

The CDR3 spells CASTLDRADTQYF. This chain links TRBV28 with TRBJ2-3; TCRdb outputs TRBD2, but without DNA this stays unchecked. Germline CDR1 MDHEN, CDR2 SYDVKM. This CDR3 has 13 residues.

According to its frequency, this clonotype is medium-sized (0.01 to 0.1%). The V call is TRBV7-8, the J call TRBJ2-7; no DNA is available, so the TRBD1 call from TCRdb remains unchecked. The CDR3 length is 14 residues. The germline V gene encodes CDR1 SGHVS and CDR2 FQNEAQ. The CDR3 is CASFLGTGAYEQYF.

The chain has TRBV25-1 and TRBJ2-1. Germline CDR1 reads MGHDK; CDR2 reads SYGVNS. The CDR3 is 16 amino acids. The CDR3 loop is CASSEYDSGQNNEQFF.

The rearrangement joins TRBV27 to TRBJ2-7; with no DNA, the TCRdb D assignment of TRBD1 cannot be verified. CDR3 length: 15 amino acids. Germline loops: CDR1 MNHEY, CDR2 SMNVEV (reference sequence). The CDR3 is CASSFPGESTWEQYF.

The J gene is TRBJ2-7, the V gene TRBV7-6; TCRdb reports TRBD2, a call that lacks DNA to check it against. The germline gives CDR1 SGHVS, CDR2 FNYEAQ. The CDR3 is 16 amino acids. The CDR3 region is CASSLAGGDVAYEQYF. Complete variable domain (other parts from reference TRBV7-6 and TRBJ2-7): GAGVSQSPRYKVTKRGQDVALRCDPISGHVSLYWYRQALGQGPEFLTYFNYEAQQDKSGLPNDRFSAERPEGSISTLTIQRTEQRDSAMYRCASSLAGGDVAYEQYFGPGTRLTVT.